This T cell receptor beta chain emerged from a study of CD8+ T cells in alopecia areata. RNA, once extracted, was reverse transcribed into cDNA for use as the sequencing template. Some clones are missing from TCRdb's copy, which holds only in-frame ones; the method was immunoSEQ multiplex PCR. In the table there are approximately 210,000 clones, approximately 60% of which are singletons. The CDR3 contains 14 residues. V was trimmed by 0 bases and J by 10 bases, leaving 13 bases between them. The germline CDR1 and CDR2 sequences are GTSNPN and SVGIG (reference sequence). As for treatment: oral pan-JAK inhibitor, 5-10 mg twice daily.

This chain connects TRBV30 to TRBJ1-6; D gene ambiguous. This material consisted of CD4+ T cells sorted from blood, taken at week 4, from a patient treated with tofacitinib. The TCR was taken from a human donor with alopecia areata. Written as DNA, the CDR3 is TGTGCCTGGAGTGTACGAGGAACGGGATCACCCCTCCACTTT. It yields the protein CAWSVRGTGSPLHF. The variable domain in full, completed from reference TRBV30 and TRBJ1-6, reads SQTIHQWPATLVQPVGSPLSLECTVEGTSNPNLYWYRQAAGRGLQLLFYSVGIGQISSEVPQNLSASRPQDRQFILSSKKLLLSDSGFYLCAWSVRGTGSPLHFGNGTRLTVT.